Each of the 21 T cell receptor beta chains below was sequenced from the same sample in a study of blood T cell repertoires in COVID-19. Data came from immunoSEQ multiplex PCR; TCRdb stores just in-frame clones and leaves some out. The table shows 300,000 or so clones, with approximately 85% occurring only once. The sequenced sample was peripheral blood. These receptors originate from a woman aged 45-60 years with acute or convalescent COVID-19.

The rearrangement links TRBV7-2 to TRBJ2-5, with D perhaps TRBD1 (5 bases). The V end lost 0 bases, the J end lost 2 bases, and 13 bases lay between the germline ends. CDR3 length: 16 amino acids. Germline assignment: CDR1 SGHTA and CDR2 FQGNSA. Written as DNA, the CDR3 is TGTGCCAGCAGCTTAGCGATACCAGGGCTTCAAGAGACCCAGTACTTC. This encodes CASSLAIPGLQETQYF.

The J gene is TRBJ2-6, the V gene TRBV3-1 (or the pseudogene TRBV3-2), with D possibly TRBD2 on 5 matching bases. V lost 1 base and J lost 3, with 10 bases in between. The CDR3 extends over 16 amino acids. Germline CDR1 reads LGHDT; CDR2 reads YNNKEL (reference sequence). The CDR3 sequence is CASSQGVALGANVLTF. Written as DNA, the CDR3 is TGTGCCAGCAGCCAAGGGGTAGCGCTTGGGGCCAACGTCCTGACTTTC.

The gene calls are TRBV6-2 or TRBV6-3 and TRBJ2-1; 16 bases are a match to TRBD2. J lost 6 bases, V lost 9 bases, and 11 bases had no gene match. The CDR3 length is 17 residues. Germline-derived CDR1 and CDR2 are MNHEY and SVGEGT. CDR3 amino acids: CASSRSGTSGRANEQFF. CDR3 nucleotides: TGTGCCAGTAGTCGCTCCGGGACTAGCGGGAGGGCCAATGAGCAGTTCTTC.

The V gene is TRBV11-2, the J gene TRBJ2-1; TRBD1 agrees at 9 bases. With V trimmed by 5 bases and J by 3 bases, 5 bases remained unmatched. Germline V gene data show CDR1 as SGHAT and CDR2 as FQNNGV. The CDR3 loop spans 15 amino acids. CDR3 loop: CASSPDRGIYNEQFF. The CDR3 region has the DNA TGTGCCAGCAGCCCCGACAGGGGGATCTACAATGAGCAGTTCTTC.

The chain is built from TRBV14 and TRBJ2-3; perhaps TRBD2 as D (6 bases). V lost 4 bases and J 0 bases, leaving 14 bases between the germline ends. The CDR3 sequence is 16 residues long. The germline gives CDR1 SGHDN, CDR2 FVKESK. The CDR3 sequence: CASSRTRDSSTDTQYF. The CDR3 region has the DNA TGTGCCAGCAGCCGGACCCGGGACTCCAGCACAGATACGCAGTATTTT.

The chain joins TRBV11-3 to TRBJ1-5; 7 bases are shared with TRBD1. V lost 5 bases to trimming and J lost 7 bases; unmatched junction nucleotides: 2. The CDR3 extends over 12 amino acids. Per germline, CDR1 SGHNT and CDR2 YENEEA. CDR3 loop: CASSAGGQPQHF. CDR3 sequence (DNA): TGTGCCAGCAGCGCAGGGGGACAGCCCCAGCATTTT.

The chain combines TRBV3-1 (or the pseudogene TRBV3-2) with TRBJ2-1; D call uncertain. In germline, CDR1 is LGHDT, CDR2 YNNKEL (reference sequence). The CDR3 has 14 residues. Trimming took off 4 bases at V and 2 bases at J, with 9 bases between the two ends. In nucleotides, the CDR3 is TGTGCCAGCAGCCCGGAGAGAACCTACAATGAGCAGTTCTTC. Translating gives CASSPERTYNEQFF.

The V gene is TRBV19, the J gene TRBJ2-2; 11 nucleotides match TRBD1. The V gene's germline CDR1 is LNHDA and CDR2 SQIVND (reference sequence). With 7 bases clipped from V and 6 bases from J, the junction kept 16 bases outside the gene matches. The CDR3 sequence is 18 residues long. The CDR3 sequence: CASKGDRTGTGGSGELFF. The DNA for the CDR3 is TGTGCCAGTAAGGGAGATCGTACCGGGACAGGGGGGTCCGGGGAGCTGTTTTTT. Based on the CDR3 plus reference TRBV19 and TRBJ2-2, the full variable domain is DGGITQSPKYLFRKEGQNVTLSCEQNLNHDAMYWYRQDPGQGLRLIYYSQIVNDFQKGDIAEGYSVSREKKESFPLTVTSAQKNPTAFYLCASKGDRTGTGGSGELFFGEGSRLTVL.

This chain uses TRBV6-4 with TRBJ1-2; D may be TRBD1 (6 bases). This CDR3 comprises 15 residues. The V gene lost 0 bases and the J gene lost 6 bases, with 14 bases spanning the gap. Germline-derived CDR1 and CDR2 are MRHNA and SNTAGT. CDR3 nucleotides: TGTGCCAGCAGTGACTCTCAGGGGTGGTCTGATGGCTACACCTTC. Translated: CASSDSQGWSDGYTF.

This clone was observed once. This chain uses TRBV5-8 with TRBJ2-3, with D possibly TRBD2 on 6 matching bases. Germline assignment: CDR1 SGHTS and CDR2 YDEGEE. This CDR3 comprises 17 residues. V was shortened by 2 bases and J by 4 bases, with 20 bases between the two germline ends. CDR3 nucleotides: TGTGCCAGCAGCTTCCCTACCGGGAACCCGGGAGCAGATACGCAGTATTTT. Translation gives CASSFPTGNPGADTQYF.

The chain is built from TRBV28 and TRBJ1-1; a weak D match, TRBD1 (6 bases). Germline V lookup: CDR1 MDHEN, CDR2 SYDVKM. V lost 2 bases and J lost 11, with 24 bases in between. This CDR3 is built from 16 residues. CDR3 DNA: TGTGCCAGCAGTTTACCCGACCAGGTAAAGACAGGTAGCGCTTTCTTT. It specifies CASSLPDQVKTGSAFF.

V usage is TRBV2 and J usage is TRBJ2-1, with 9 bases identical to TRBD2. The CDR3 runs 13 residues. The V and J ends lost 6 bases and 8 bases, in that order; junction bases with no gene match: 5. Germline-derived CDR1 and CDR2 are SNHLY and FYNNEI. CDR3 residues: CASRETSGHEQFF. The CDR3 nucleotides are TGTGCCAGCAGGGAGACTAGCGGCCATGAGCAGTTCTTC.

V gene TRBV9 combines with J gene TRBJ1-2, with 9 positions matching TRBD1. This CDR3 contains 16 residues. Germline CDR1 is SGDLS and CDR2 is YYNGEE. V lost 5 bases, J lost 8 bases, and 16 bases stayed unmatched. The CDR3 here is CASRVSPGTGFEGYTF. As DNA, the CDR3 is TGTGCCAGCAGGGTATCTCCCGGGACAGGGTTCGAGGGCTACACCTTC.

The chain uses TRBV5-6 and TRBJ2-2; D may be TRBD1 (5 bases). From germline, CDR1 is SGHDT and CDR2 YYEEEE. The CDR3 is made up of 16 amino acids. Trimming pared 0 bases from V and 0 bases from J, leaving 9 bases between. The CDR3 spells CASSLVGRANTGELFF. The CDR3 nucleotides are TGTGCCAGCAGCTTGGTGGGCAGGGCGAACACCGGGGAGCTGTTTTTT.

This clone was detected only once. The chain links TRBV5-4 to TRBJ1-5; the D is unclear. The V end lost 4 bases, the J end lost 4 bases, and 9 bases lay between the germline ends. There are 13 residues in the CDR3. Germline CDR1 SGHNT, CDR2 YYREEE (reference sequence). The chain's CDR3 is CASSLNRNQPQHF. Here the CDR3 DNA reads TGTGCCAGCAGCCTTAATCGTAATCAGCCCCAGCATTTT. Supplemented by reference TRBV5-4 and TRBJ1-5, the full variable domain reads ETGVTQSPTHLIKTRGQQVTLRCSSQSGHNTVSWYQQALGQGPQFIFQYYREEENGRGNFPPRFSGLQFPNYSSELNVNALELDDSALYLCASSLNRNQPQHFGDGTRLSIL.

The chain combines TRBV7-2 with TRBJ1-2; 7 bases match TRBD1. This CDR3 has 15 amino acids. J gave up 6 bases and V 6 bases, and 13 bases lay outside the gene matches. Germline V gene lookup returns CDR1 SGHTA and CDR2 FQGNSA. This CDR3 reads CASSSTGTAFDGYTF. CDR3 DNA sequence: TGTGCCAGCAGTTCTACCGGGACAGCCTTCGATGGCTACACCTTC.

The chain links TRBV5-1 to TRBJ2-3; 8 bases line up with TRBD2. The CDR3 runs 15 residues. Germline V gene lookup returns CDR1 SGHRS and CDR2 YFSETQ. With V trimmed by 0 bases and J by 5 bases, 5 bases remained unmatched. The CDR3 DNA follows: TGCGCCAGCAGCTTGGGGGTTGCGGGGGGAGATACGCAGTATTTT. It is translated as CASSLGVAGGDTQYF.

With respect to this clone: One junction end does not reproduce the germline sequence, and a read error may be involved. This chain uses TRBV18 with TRBJ1-1; 10 nucleotides align to TRBD1. Germline-derived CDR1 and CDR2 are KGHSH and LQKENI. The CDR3 covers 15 residues. The CDR3 nucleotides read TGTGCCAGCTCACCACTACCGGGACAGGGGACTGCAGCTTTCTTT. Its protein product is CASSPLPGQGTAAFF.

This chain uses TRBV2 with TRBJ2-3, with a weak D call TRBD2 (5 bases). The CDR3 is made up of 14 amino acids. V dropped 8 bases and J dropped 0 bases, with 12 bases sitting between them. Germline CDR1 is SNHLY and CDR2 is FYNNEI. DNA of the CDR3: TGTGCCAGCGGACCGGGATCTAGCACAGATACGCAGTATTTT. This translates into CASGPGSSTDTQYF.

V is TRBV28 and J is TRBJ1-2, with TRBD1 matching over 9 bases. The CDR3 consists of 13 residues. Germline V CDR1 and CDR2: MDHEN, SYDVKM. The junction had 3 bases not matched to a gene; V was cut back by 6 bases and J by 4 bases. CDR3 coding DNA: TGTGCCAGCAGAGGACAGGGGCCCTATGGCTACACCTTC. Translating gives CASRGQGPYGYTF.

This rearrangement joins TRBV11-2 to TRBJ2-3, with 10 bases matching TRBD2. With 5 bases clipped from V and 4 bases from J, the junction kept 6 bases outside the gene matches. The CDR3 consists of 15 residues. Germline CDR1 SGHAT, CDR2 FQNNGV. The CDR3 protein is CASSPSGSVADTQYF. The CDR3, as DNA: TGTGCCAGCAGCCCTAGCGGGAGTGTGGCAGATACGCAGTATTTT.